This T cell receptor (beta chain) was found in a study of CD8+ T cells in alopecia areata. Regarding the study as a whole: Normal scalp showed lower clonality than lesional scalp, especially alopecia totalis/universalis. Unlike in mice, where it was clearer, TCR sharing across patients was less clear, possibly HLA-related.

Those with alopecia areata gave lesional scalp punch biopsies and peripheral blood. Sorting from PBMCs produced CD4+ and CD8+ T cells. Extracted RNA was reverse transcribed, and the resulting cDNA served as sequencing template. The assay was immunoSEQ multiplex PCR, and TCRdb's table has in-frame clones only and misses some. The repertoire holds roughly 60,000 clones, with around 40% as singletons. V was pared by 5 bases and J by 4 bases, with 10 bases of the junction left unmatched. This CDR3 contains 14 residues. Germline assignment: CDR1 SQVTM and CDR2 ANQGSEA. Only a few counts were recorded for this clone. Its antigen is as yet unknown.

This receptor was identified in a human donor with alopecia areata. The material sequenced was NKG2D-low CD8+ T cells sorted from blood. The chain has TRBV29-1 and TRBJ1-2, with 7 positions matching TRBD1. CDR3 DNA sequence: TGCAGCGTTTACACAGGGGCCCGCGGCTATGGCTACACCTTC. This sequence encodes CSVYTGARGYGYTF.